The rows below give T cell receptor beta chains drawn from one sample of a study of human T cells and chemical hapten exposure. MiXCR was run by TCRdb on the RACE reads, yielding one entry per CDR3 protein. The sample records approximately 350,000 distinct CDR3 sequences, under 9% being singletons. The source was whole blood, collected in connection with sensitization to the hapten diphenylcyclopropenone (DPC). The receptors stem from a woman younger than 35 with alopecia areata. Some clones in this sample may be carry-over from other donors' samples. Both conserved end residues are part of each CDR3. D genes are given only for firm matches. For some rows the clone size is stated as once, few or many, or as a class when expanded; others skip it.

clone size	D gene	J gene	V gene	CDR3 protein	CDR3 DNA
NA	TRBD1	TRBJ1-2	TRBV28	CASSSGQGTYGYTF	TGTGCCAGCAGTTCGGGACAGGGGACCTATGGCTACACCTTC
many	NA	TRBJ1-1	TRBV6-1	CATRGVGDTEAFF	TGTGCCACCAGGGGTGTGGGGGACACTGAAGCTTTCTTT
few	TRBD1	TRBJ2-5	TRBV25-1	CASSESRTGGRETQYF	TGTGCCAGCAGTGAATCCCGGACAGGGGGTCGAGAGACCCAGTACTTC
NA	NA	TRBJ2-1	TRBV7-6	CASSLARTADEQFF	TGTGCCAGCAGCTTAGCGCGAACCGCCGATGAGCAGTTCTTC
few	TRBD1	TRBJ1-1	TRBV12-3/TRBV12-4	CASSEDKTGTNTEAFF	TGTGCCAGCAGTGAAGACAAGACAGGGACGAACACTGAAGCTTTCTTT
NA	TRBD2	TRBJ2-1	TRBV15	CATSRVPLGLAGAANDEQFF	TGTGCCACCAGCAGAGTCCCCCTGGGACTAGCGGGGGCTGCCAACGATGAGCAGTTCTTC
few	NA	TRBJ1-1	TRBV5-1	CASSLDRAGTEAFF	TGCGCCAGCAGCTTGGACAGGGCGGGCACTGAAGCTTTCTTT
NA	TRBD1	TRBJ2-3	TRBV29-1	CSVGTGTAPTDTQYF	TGCAGCGTCGGTACCGGGACAGCACCCACAGATACGCAGTATTTT
few	NA	TRBJ1-4	TRBV20-1	CSASPTGFNEKLFF	TGCAGTGCTAGCCCGACAGGTTTCAATGAAAAACTGTTTTTT
NA	NA	TRBJ2-3	TRBV12-3/TRBV12-4	CASAKQGDPTDTQYF	TGTGCCAGTGCAAAACAGGGCGACCCCACAGATACGCAGTATTTT
few	TRBD1	TRBJ2-2	TRBV4-3	CASSQDRGTVYTGELFF	TGCGCCAGCAGCCAAGATAGGGGGACAGTCTATACCGGGGAGCTGTTTTTT
many	NA	TRBJ1-4	TRBV5-1	CASSLDSTNEKLFF	TGCGCCAGCAGCCTTGACAGTACTAATGAAAAACTGTTTTTT
NA	NA	TRBJ1-1	TRBV5-5	CASSTRLRPTEGSYHTEAFF	TGTGCCAGCAGCACTCGCCTCCGTCCCACAGAAGGATCCTATCACACTGAAGCTTTCTTT
few	NA	TRBJ2-1	TRBV14	CASSQDIRQRNEQFF	TGTGCCAGCAGCCAAGATATCCGACAGCGAAATGAGCAGTTCTTC
NA	TRBD1	TRBJ2-1	TRBV24-1	CATRDSYNEQFF	TGTGCCACCCGGGACAGTTACAATGAGCAGTTCTTC